The clone carrying this T cell receptor (beta chain) occurred a few times. Antigen specificity is unknown. This sample was included in a study of Graves' ophthalmopathy and Graves' hyperthyroidism. Study-wide background: No progression to ophthalmopathy over 18 months defined stable hyperthyroidism. The study's findings and limits: Prediction of ophthalmopathy progression reached less than 71% sensitivity and 72% to 75% specificity. Blood contained most expanded thyroid clonotypes exceeding 0.001 frequency.

Transcripts of RNA were the source for amplifying TCR beta CDR3 regions. Amplification began with first-round RT-PCR using HTBI primers, then second-round multiplex PCR was performed. TCRdb passed the multiplex PCR reads through MiXCR, listing each CDR3 protein once. The sample carries approximately 1.2 million distinct CDR3 sequences, about 40% recorded once. None of the included patients had other autoimmune diseases, uncontrolled infections, pregnancy or lactation, as these led to exclusion. CDR1 is SGHNT and CDR2 is YYREEE in the germline V gene (reference sequence). Trimming stripped 2 bases from V and 4 bases from J, with 12 bases between. The CDR3 runs to 14 residues.

The specimen was peripheral blood or thyroid tissue (not recorded which). This receptor was identified in an adult man with Graves' hyperthyroidism. The chain carries TRBV5-4 and TRBJ1-2; D is unclear. The CDR3 protein is CASSLGREGYGYTF. In nucleotides, the CDR3 is TGTGCCAGCAGCTTAGGACGGGAAGGCTATGGCTACACCTTC.